This entry lists 11 T cell receptor beta chains sequenced from one sample in a study of Ad26.COV2.S vaccination and SARS-CoV-2 variants. The table came from immunoSEQ multiplex PCR; TCRdb's copy has only in-frame clones and leaves some out. The repertoire includes about 280,000 clones, 70% to 90% of them detected once, and approximately 3.3% sits in the top ten. The sample's treatment: about 20 received Ad26.COV2.S at low or high dose, single or two shots; about 5 received placebo; per-sample allocation not given. Day 63 after the first injection of vaccine or placebo was the sampling time. The specimen comprised peripheral blood, sampled in a trial of Ad26.COV2.S vaccine versus placebo. These receptors were taken from a person aged 18 to 65 who received the Ad26.COV2.S COVID-19 vaccine or a placebo.

This clone was seen once. V usage is TRBV3-1 (or the pseudogene TRBV3-2) and J usage is TRBJ2-7, with D unresolved. CDR3 length: 12 amino acids. The V and J ends lost 5 bases and 3 bases respectively, with 8 bases between them. Germline V CDR1 and CDR2: LGHDT, YNNKEL (reference sequence). As DNA, the CDR3 is TGTGCCAGCAGCGGGAACATCTACGAGCAGTACTTC. Amino acids: CASSGNIYEQYF.

The chain carries TRBV18 and TRBJ2-5; D remains ambiguous. Germline V lookup: CDR1 KGHSH, CDR2 LQKENI. The ends were cut back, 2 bases at V and 0 bases at J, with 4 bases in the middle. CDR3 length equals 13 residues. CDR3 sequence: CASSPGYQETQYF. CDR3 coding DNA: TGTGCCAGCTCACCAGGGTACCAAGAGACCCAGTACTTC. The complete variable domain, with remaining parts taken from reference TRBV18 and TRBJ2-5, reads NAGVMQNPRHLVRRRGQEARLRCSPMKGHSHVYWYRQLPEEGLKFMVYLQKENIIDESGMPKERFSAEFPKEGPSILRIQQVVRGDSAAYFCASSPGYQETQYFGPGTRLLVL.

A word on this clone: Other DNA sequences of this sample code for an identical CDR3. CDR3 DNA: TGTGCCAGCAGCTTTTACACTGAAGCTTTCTTT. It yields the protein CASSFYTEAFF. This sequence joins TRBV12-3 or TRBV12-4 and TRBJ1-1; D call uncertain. V lost 6 bases to trimming and J lost 3 bases, with 5 bases between them. CDR3 size: 11 residues.

The gene calls are TRBV7-2 and TRBJ2-7; a possible D gene is TRBD2 (6 bases). Germline V gene sequence: CDR1 SGHTA, CDR2 FQGNSA. This CDR3 comprises 16 residues. Trimming took 5 bases from V and 2 from J, leaving 19 bases between them. The CDR3 region is CASSPNWLADTYEQYF. The CDR3 bases are TGTGCCAGCAGCCCCAATTGGTTAGCGGATACCTACGAGCAGTACTTC.

The genes are TRBV7-9 and TRBJ1-2; D gene ambiguous. The CDR3 contains 14 residues. The germline V and J ends were trimmed by 1 base and 5 bases, with 11 bases remaining between them. CDR1 is SEHNR, CDR2 FQNEAQ, per germline (reference sequence). The CDR3 region is CASSLEVARYGYTF. The CDR3 DNA reads TGTGCCAGCAGCTTAGAGGTGGCCCGATATGGCTACACCTTC.

The chain combines TRBV7-8 with TRBJ2-3; TRBD2 aligns across 7 bases. The CDR3 extends over 15 amino acids. Per germline, CDR1 SGHVS and CDR2 FQNEAQ. The V gene end was trimmed by 2 bases and the J gene end by 6 bases; junction bases not matched to a gene: 8. CDR3 DNA sequence: TGTGCCAGCAGCTTAAATCGACTAGCTAGGGATACGCAGTATTTT. Protein sequence: CASSLNRLARDTQYF.

Here the CDR3 reads CASSEVGGATQYF. The CDR3 DNA reads as TGTGCCAGCAGTGAAGTAGGTGGGGCCACCCAGTACTTC. The rearrangement links TRBV6-1 to TRBJ2-5; tentative D call: TRBD1 (5 bases). Germline CDR1 is MNHNS and CDR2 is SASEGT. CDR3 length: 13 amino acids. Trimming took 1 base from V and 8 from J, leaving 11 bases between them.

The chain uses TRBV12-3 or TRBV12-4 and TRBJ2-7; tentative D call: TRBD2 (5 bases). The V and J ends lost 3 bases and 7 bases respectively, with 10 bases between them. This CDR3 is 12 amino acids long. This CDR3 is CASSFGSGEQYF. The CDR3 coding sequence is TGTGCCAGCAGTTTTGGGTCGGGGGAGCAGTACTTC.

The chain employs TRBV7-2 and TRBJ2-3, with 10 bases identical to TRBD1. The V gene end was trimmed by 6 bases and the J gene end by 4 bases; junction bases not matched to a gene: 4. Germline V gene data show CDR1 as SGHTA and CDR2 as FQGNSA. The CDR3 spans 14 residues. Here the CDR3 DNA reads TGTGCCAGCAGGTCGACAGGGGGCGCAGATACGCAGTATTTT. It yields the protein CASRSTGGADTQYF.

The chain employs TRBV30 and TRBJ2-1; the D gene is possibly TRBD2 (5 bases). This CDR3 contains 12 residues. V was trimmed by 6 bases and J by 6 bases, leaving 12 bases between them. Germline V CDR1 and CDR2: GTSNPN, SVGIG (reference sequence). The CDR3 spells CACSRGSNEQFF. The CDR3 DNA reads TGTGCCTGCAGTCGGGGAAGCAATGAGCAGTTCTTC.

In its sample, this clone was seen a few times. The J gene is TRBJ1-5, the V gene TRBV7-8; TRBD1 is a possible D gene (5 bases). The CDR3 consists of 16 residues. Germline V gene lookup returns CDR1 SGHVS and CDR2 FQNEAQ. V was cut by 2 bases and J by 5 bases, with 16 bases left in between. The CDR3 DNA sequence: TGTGCCAGCAGCTTATCAGGGCCCCTTAGGGATCAGCCCCAGCATTTT. As protein: CASSLSGPLRDQPQHF.